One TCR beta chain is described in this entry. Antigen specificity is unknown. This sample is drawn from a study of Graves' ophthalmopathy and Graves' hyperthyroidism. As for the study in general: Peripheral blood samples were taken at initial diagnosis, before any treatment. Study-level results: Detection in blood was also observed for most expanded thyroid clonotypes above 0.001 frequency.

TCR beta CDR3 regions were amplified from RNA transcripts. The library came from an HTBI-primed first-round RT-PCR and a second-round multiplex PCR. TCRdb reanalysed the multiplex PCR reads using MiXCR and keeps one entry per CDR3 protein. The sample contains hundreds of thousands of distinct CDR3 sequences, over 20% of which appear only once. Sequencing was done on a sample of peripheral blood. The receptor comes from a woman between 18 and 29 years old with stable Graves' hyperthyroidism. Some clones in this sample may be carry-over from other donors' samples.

The DNA for the CDR3 is TGTGCCATCAGTTACAGGGGGGACTATGGCTACACCTTC. It codes for CAISYRGDYGYTF. The chain links TRBV10-3 to TRBJ1-2; 8 bases align to TRBD1. Germline CDR1 is ENHRY and CDR2 is SYGVKD. This CDR3 has 13 amino acids. V trimming: 5 bases; J trimming: 3 bases; junction bases outside the gene matches: 2.